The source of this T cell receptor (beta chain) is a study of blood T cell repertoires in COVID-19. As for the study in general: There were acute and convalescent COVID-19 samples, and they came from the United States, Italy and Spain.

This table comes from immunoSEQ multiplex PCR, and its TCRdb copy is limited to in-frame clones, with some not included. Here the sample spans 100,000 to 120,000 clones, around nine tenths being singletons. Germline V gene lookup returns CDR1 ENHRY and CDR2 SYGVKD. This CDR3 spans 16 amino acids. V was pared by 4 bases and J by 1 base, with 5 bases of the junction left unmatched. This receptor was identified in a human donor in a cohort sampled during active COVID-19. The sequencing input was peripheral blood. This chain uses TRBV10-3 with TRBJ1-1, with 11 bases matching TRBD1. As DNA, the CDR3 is TGTGCCATCAGTGGAGGACAGGGGGCGAAGAACACTGAAGCTTTCTTT. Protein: CAISGGQGAKNTEAFF.